These 24 T cell receptor beta chains came from one sample sequenced in a study of cytomegalovirus exposure and HLA in healthy donors. It was with 60 Vbeta and 13 Jbeta primers that the PCR ran. Assay used: immunoSEQ multiplex PCR; TCRdb lists only in-frame clones, some missing. The sample holds approximately 200,000 clones, about 83% seen once. Specimen: PBMCs. These receptors all stem from a human donor in good health.

This sequence joins TRBV7-2 and TRBJ2-5, with 7 bases that match TRBD2. With 0 bases clipped from V and 2 bases from J, the junction kept 3 bases outside the gene matches. In germline, CDR1 is SGHTA, CDR2 FQGNSA. This CDR3 region has 15 residues. The CDR3 here is CASSLARGGQETQYF. The CDR3 nucleotides are TGTGCCAGCAGCTTAGCGCGGGGAGGGCAAGAGACCCAGTACTTC.

This clone was found a few times. V and J are TRBV28 and TRBJ2-6; a weak D match, TRBD1 (5 bases). CDR3 length equals 15 residues. V lost 6 bases to trimming and J lost 3 bases, with 12 bases between them. CDR1 MDHEN and CDR2 SYDVKM come from the germline V gene. For the CDR3, the DNA is TGTGCCAGCAGCCAAGGGGCGGTTGGGGCCAACGTCCTGACTTTC. Translated: CASSQGAVGANVLTF.

In the case of this clone: Relative to the germline gene, one junction end is altered; a read error may explain this. This sequence joins TRBV7-9 and TRBJ2-7; 8 bases line up with TRBD1. The CDR3 consists of 15 residues. From germline, CDR1 is SEHNR and CDR2 FQNEAQ (reference sequence). CDR3 region: CSSSLSGGDIYEQYF. The CDR3 DNA sequence: TGTTCCAGCAGCTTATCAGGGGGCGATATCTACGAGCAGTACTTC.

V is TRBV27 and J is TRBJ2-1; 10 nucleotides align to TRBD2. CDR1 is MNHEY, CDR2 SMNVEV, per germline (reference sequence). V was clipped by 4 bases and J by 9 bases; unmatched bases: 6. The CDR3 runs to 14 residues. This chain's CDR3 is CASSYLAGVGEQFF. In DNA, the CDR3 is TGTGCCAGCAGTTATCTAGCGGGAGTCGGTGAGCAGTTCTTC.

The V call is TRBV18, the J call TRBJ1-4, with 11 bases aligning to TRBD1. The CDR3 is 19 amino acids. The trim removed 2 bases at V and 2 bases at J, leaving 10 bases unmatched. The germline gives CDR1 KGHSH, CDR2 LQKENI. DNA for the CDR3: TGTGCCAGCTCACCAACTAAACGGACAGGGGGCAGGACTAATGAAAAACTGTTTTTT. Translating gives CASSPTKRTGGRTNEKLFF. Based on the CDR3 plus reference TRBV18 and TRBJ1-4, the full variable domain is NAGVMQNPRHLVRRRGQEARLRCSPMKGHSHVYWYRQLPEEGLKFMVYLQKENIIDESGMPKERFSAEFPKEGPSILRIQQVVRGDSAAYFCASSPTKRTGGRTNEKLFFGSGTQLSVL.

This chain uses TRBV9 with TRBJ2-5; tentatively, D is TRBD2 (7 bases). V shed 0 bases and J shed 5 bases, with 14 bases lying between them. CDR1 and CDR2 from the germline V gene are SGDLS and YYNGEE. This CDR3 contains 15 residues. DNA for the CDR3: TGTGCCAGCAGCGTAGCGGTGGGAGGGGGGGAGACCCAGTACTTC. The encoded protein is CASSVAVGGGETQYF.

With regard to this clone: Compared with germline, one end of the junction differs, possibly owing to a read error. CDR3 DNA sequence: TGTTCCAGCAGCCTGGTGGGTATCCGGGACAGGGCGAACACTGAAGCTTTCTTT. It encodes CSSSLVGIRDRANTEAFF. The J gene is TRBJ1-1, the V gene TRBV7-9; 9 bases match TRBD1. Germline CDR1 and CDR2: SEHNR and FQNEAQ (reference sequence). The length of the CDR3 is 18 residues.

This clone was recorded only once. The chain links TRBV10-2 to TRBJ2-1; maybe TRBD2 (5 bases). CDR1 and CDR2 from the germline V gene are WSHSY and SAAADI. CDR3 length: 14 amino acids. The ends were cut back, 8 bases at V and 10 bases at J, with 21 bases in the middle. The CDR3 DNA reads TGCGCCAGCGGTAGAACGGGAAGACCGGGGGAGCAGTTCTTC. This codes for CASGRTGRPGEQFF.

Here the CDR3 reads CASSYSAGNQETQYF. CDR3 DNA: TGTGCCAGCAGTTACTCGGCGGGGAACCAAGAGACCCAGTACTTC. J is TRBJ2-5 and V is TRBV6-5, with TRBD2 as a possible D gene (6 bases). V was shortened by 0 bases and J by 0 bases, with 8 bases between the two germline ends. In germline, CDR1 is MNHEY, CDR2 SVGAGI. This CDR3 is 15 amino acids long.

About this clone: One end of the junction fails to match germline, which may point to a read error. The J gene is TRBJ1-1, the V gene TRBV5-1, with D perhaps matching TRBD1 (5 bases). CDR1 and CDR2 (germline): SGHRS, YFSETQ. The CDR3 has 14 amino acids. CDR3 region: CASTLGSGRTEAFF. The CDR3 region has the DNA TGCGCCAGCACCTTGGGGTCAGGGAGGACTGAAGCTTTCTTT.

The rearrangement links TRBV7-3 to TRBJ2-2; perhaps TRBD1 as D (6 bases). V gave up 5 bases and J gave up 1 base, with 11 bases separating them. Germline CDR1 is SGHTA and CDR2 is FQGTGA. The CDR3 is 15 amino acids. The DNA for the CDR3 is TGTGCCAGCAGCAAGACGGGACAGAACACCGGGGAGCTGTTTTTT. This encodes CASSKTGQNTGELFF.

The chain has TRBV14 and TRBJ1-2; tentative D call: TRBD1 (5 bases). The CDR3 extends over 17 amino acids. Germline CDR1 is SGHDN and CDR2 is FVKESK. The V end was cut by 1 base, the J end by 3 bases, with 18 bases between. CDR3 amino acids: CASSQVGGTTLDYGYTF. The CDR3 region has the DNA TGTGCCAGCAGCCAAGTGGGAGGGACCACACTGGACTATGGCTACACCTTC. The full variable domain, in which reference TRBV14 and TRBJ1-2 provide the parts outside the CDR3, is EAGVTQFPSHSVIEKGQTVTLRCDPISGHDNLYWYRRVMGKEIKFLLHFVKESKQDESGMPNNRFLAERTGGTYSTLKVQPAELEDSGVYFCASSQVGGTTLDYGYTFGSGTRLTVV.

As regards this clone: At one boundary the junction diverges from the germline segment, which might be a read error. This same CDR3 is encoded by further DNA sequences in the sample. This rearrangement joins TRBV7-9 to TRBJ1-1, with TRBD1 matching 7 bases. This CDR3 has 16 residues. The V gene's germline CDR1 is SEHNR and CDR2 FQNEAQ (reference sequence). The CDR3 reads CSSSLGTANLNTEAFF. The CDR3 DNA reads TGTTCCAGCAGCTTAGGGACAGCCAACTTGAACACTGAAGCTTTCTTT.

About this clone: This specimen includes other DNA sequences encoding the same CDR3. The chain couples TRBV6-5 to TRBJ1-2, with TRBD1 as a possible D gene (5 bases). The V gene's germline CDR1 is MNHEY and CDR2 SVGAGI. CDR3 size: 13 residues. V lost 0 bases and J 5 bases, leaving 7 bases between the germline ends. CDR3 nucleotides: TGTGCCAGCAGTTACTCCCAGGGATATGGCTACACCTTC. Its protein is CASSYSQGYGYTF.

In its sample, this clone was seen a few times. The chain is built from TRBV5-1 and TRBJ1-5; D not resolved. CDR1 is SGHRS, CDR2 YFSETQ, per germline. The V end was cut by 0 bases, the J end by 0 bases, with 25 bases between. The CDR3 is 21 residues long. The CDR3 is CASSLVGTRVARENSNQPQHF. The CDR3 DNA sequence: TGCGCCAGCAGCTTGGTGGGTACCCGAGTAGCAAGAGAAAATAGCAATCAGCCCCAGCATTTT.

This chain connects TRBV11-3 to TRBJ2-1; D is possibly TRBD2 (5 bases). Germline CDR1 is SGHNT and CDR2 is YENEEA. V dropped 1 base and J dropped 6 bases, with 19 bases sitting between them. CDR3 length equals 17 residues. CDR3 nucleotide sequence: TGTGCCAGCAGCTTAGTCCCGGGATCCCTACTGATCAATGAGCAGTTCTTC. Protein product: CASSLVPGSLLINEQFF.

The J gene is TRBJ2-1, the V gene TRBV2, with D possibly matching TRBD2 (6 bases). This CDR3 is built from 14 residues. V lost 5 bases, J lost 9 bases, and 17 bases lay in between. Germline CDR1 is SNHLY and CDR2 is FYNNEI. CDR3 in amino acids: CASSPRVSGAEQFF. The CDR3, as DNA: TGTGCCAGCAGTCCAAGGGTGTCGGGAGCTGAGCAGTTCTTC.

The sample holds one count of this clone. The V call is TRBV5-8, the J call TRBJ2-2; TRBD2 aligns across 9 bases. The CDR3 consists of 16 residues. Trimming cost V 0 bases and J 2 bases; bases outside gene matches: 2. Germline V gives CDR1 SGHTS, CDR2 YDEGEE. DNA for the CDR3: TGTGCCAGCAGCTTGGCGCTAGCGGGAAACACCGGGGAGCTGTTTTTT. It specifies CASSLALAGNTGELFF.

V gene TRBV12-5 combines with J gene TRBJ2-1; 14 bases line up with TRBD2. Unmatched junction bases numbered 3, after V lost 2 bases and J lost 6 bases. The CDR3 loop spans 16 amino acids. Germline V gene lookup returns CDR1 LGHNT and CDR2 FRNRAP. CDR3 bases: TGTGCTAGTGGTTTGCCCGGGACTAGCGGGAGCAATGAGCAGTTCTTC. Translated: CASGLPGTSGSNEQFF. Full variable domain (rest looked up from reference TRBV12-5 and TRBJ2-1): DARVTQTPRHKVTEMGQEVTMRCQPILGHNTVFWYRQTMMQGLELLAYFRNRAPLDDSGMPKDRFSAEMPDATLATLKIQPSEPRDSAVYFCASGLPGTSGSNEQFFGPGTRLTVL.

V and J are TRBV11-2 and TRBJ2-7, with 10 bases that match TRBD2. This CDR3 has 15 amino acids. CDR1 SGHAT and CDR2 FQNNGV come from the germline V gene. After removal of 4 bases from V and 2 bases from J, the junction contained 5 bases not matched to a gene. CDR3: CASSSAGGGAYEQYF. DNA of the CDR3: TGTGCCAGCAGCTCAGCGGGAGGGGGGGCCTACGAGCAGTACTTC.

This chain joins TRBV29-1 and TRBJ1-1; 8 bases are shared with TRBD1. V lost 7 bases and J lost 5; bases outside the gene matches: 9. This CDR3 is built from 13 residues. CDR1 SQVTM and CDR2 ANQGSEA come from the germline V gene. CDR3 region: CSAGGHRGTEAFF. In DNA, the CDR3 is TGCAGCGCCGGAGGGCACAGGGGGACTGAAGCTTTCTTT. The variable domain in full, completed from reference TRBV29-1 and TRBJ1-1, reads SAVISQKPSRDICQRGTSLTIQCQVDSQVTMMFWYRQQPGQSLTLIATANQGSEATYESGFVIDKFPISRPNLTFSTLTVSNMSPEDSSIYLCSAGGHRGTEAFFGQGTRLTVV.

This clone appeared once. The chain joins TRBV25-1 to TRBJ2-3; no reliable D call. Germline V gives CDR1 MGHDK, CDR2 SYGVNS. This CDR3 is built from 11 residues. Trimming took off 2 bases at V and 7 bases at J, with 4 bases between the two ends. As DNA, the CDR3 is TGTGCCAGCAGTGAAGGCCATACGCAGTATTTT. Residues: CASSEGHTQYF.

This clone showed up just once. The genes are TRBV28 and TRBJ2-7; D might be TRBD2 (6 bases). Trimming shortened V by 1 base and J by 4 bases, and 14 bases separated the two germline ends. This CDR3 comprises 15 residues. Germline lookup yields CDR1 MDHEN and CDR2 SYDVKM. The CDR3 here is CASSLSAAGTYEQYF. DNA of the CDR3: TGTGCCAGCAGTTTATCAGCGGCGGGAACTTACGAGCAGTACTTC.

The rearrangement joins TRBV6-5 to TRBJ2-7; D might be TRBD1 (6 bases). Germline V gene sequence: CDR1 MNHEY, CDR2 SVGAGI. The CDR3 contains 15 residues. Trimming removed 4 bases at V and 2 bases at J, with 15 bases between. The CDR3 is CASSSRQVLPYEQYF. The DNA of the CDR3 is TGTGCCAGCAGTTCTCGACAGGTCCTGCCCTACGAGCAGTACTTC.